This TCR beta chain is drawn from a study of blood T cell repertoires in COVID-19. Data came from immunoSEQ multiplex PCR; TCRdb stores just in-frame clones and leaves some out. The sample includes roughly 200,000 clones, approximately 86% of them seen just once. The CDR3 is 14 residues long. Trimming removed 0 bases from V and 3 bases from J; junction bases left unmatched: 2. CDR1 and CDR2 (germline): LGHDT, YNNKEL (reference sequence). Source material: PBMCs or T cells enriched from blood (not recorded which). This TCR was recovered from a woman in her 30s who had been exposed to COVID-19. J is TRBJ2-7 and V is TRBV3-1 (or the pseudogene TRBV3-2); 7 positions agree with TRBD2. CDR3 in amino acids: CASSQDGGVYEQYF. The CDR3 bases are TGTGCCAGCAGCCAAGATGGGGGGGTCTACGAGCAGTACTTC.